Below are 2 T cell receptor beta chains sequenced from a single sample in a study of T cell responses to AZD1222 COVID-19 vaccine. Repertoires were generated with immunoSEQ multiplex PCR, while TCRdb's copy carries only in-frame clones and drops some. There are 120,000 to 150,000 clones in the sample; approximately 90% occur only once, and around 3.8% lies in the top ten. The sequenced sample was peripheral blood, obtained 28 days after the second AZD1222 dose. These receptor sequences come from an adult who received the AZD1222 COVID-19 vaccine.

This chain connects TRBV6-5 to TRBJ1-4, with a weak D call TRBD1 (6 bases). The V gene's germline CDR1 is MNHEY and CDR2 SVGAGI. CDR3 length: 14 residues. The ends were cut back, 6 bases at V and 5 bases at J, with 13 bases in the middle. The DNA for the CDR3 is TGTGCCAGCAGGTCACAGGGAGGGAATGAAAAACTGTTTTTT. This encodes CASRSQGGNEKLFF.

A single count supports this clone. The chain links TRBV12-3 or TRBV12-4 to TRBJ2-5; D gene ambiguous. Deletions cut 3 bases from V and 9 bases from J, with 8 bases between. This CDR3 comprises 11 residues. The DNA of the CDR3 is TGTGCCAGCAGTTTCAGTTCGGCCCAGTACTTC. This codes for CASSFSSAQYF.